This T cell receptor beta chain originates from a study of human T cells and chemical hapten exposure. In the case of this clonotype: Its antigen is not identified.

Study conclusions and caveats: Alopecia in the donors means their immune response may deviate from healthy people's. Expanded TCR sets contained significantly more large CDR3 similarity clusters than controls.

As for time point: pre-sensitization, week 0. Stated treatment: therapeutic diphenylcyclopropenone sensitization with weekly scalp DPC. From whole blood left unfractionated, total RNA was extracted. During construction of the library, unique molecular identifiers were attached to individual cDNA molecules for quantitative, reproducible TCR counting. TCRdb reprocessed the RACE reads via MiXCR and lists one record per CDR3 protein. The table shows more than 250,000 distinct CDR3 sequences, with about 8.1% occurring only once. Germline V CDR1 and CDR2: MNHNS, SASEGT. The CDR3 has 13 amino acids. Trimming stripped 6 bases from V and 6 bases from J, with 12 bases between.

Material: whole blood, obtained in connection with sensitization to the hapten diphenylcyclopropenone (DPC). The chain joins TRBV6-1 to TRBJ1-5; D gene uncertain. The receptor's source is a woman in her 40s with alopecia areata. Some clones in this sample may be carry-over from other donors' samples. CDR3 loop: CASSLWEGQPQHF. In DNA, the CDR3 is TGTGCCAGCAGCTTATGGGAAGGTCAGCCCCAGCATTTT.